Listed here are 8 T cell receptor beta chains from one sample, sequenced in a study of T cell responses to AZD1222 COVID-19 vaccine. Assay used: immunoSEQ multiplex PCR; TCRdb lists only in-frame clones, some missing. The sample has some 190,000 clones; roughly 92% are singletons. Sequenced here: peripheral blood, sampled on day 0 of AZD1222 vaccination. The source is an adult in good health.

This chain joins TRBV7-9 and TRBJ1-1; D is uncertain. The CDR3 is 12 residues long. V lost 5 bases, J lost 10 bases, and 14 bases lay in between. Germline V gene data show CDR1 as SEHNR and CDR2 as FQNEAQ (reference sequence). The CDR3 DNA reads as TGTGCCAGCAGCCTCGGATTGCTGGGAGCTTTCTTT. Translating it yields CASSLGLLGAFF.

The chain joins TRBV27 to TRBJ1-4; D remains unclear. The germline V and J ends were trimmed by 6 bases and 7 bases, with 18 bases remaining between them. The CDR3 loop spans 15 amino acids. Germline CDR1 is MNHEY and CDR2 is SMNVEV (reference sequence). The CDR3 protein is CASRLNRRLGEKLFF. The CDR3 DNA reads TGTGCCAGCAGACTCAACCGGCGGTTAGGTGAAAAACTGTTTTTT. Full variable domain (outside the CDR3, taken from reference TRBV27 and TRBJ1-4): EAQVTQNPRYLITVTGKKLTVTCSQNMNHEYMSWYRQDPGLGLRQIYYSMNVEVTDKGDVPEGYKVSRKEKRNFPLILESPSPNQTSLYFCASRLNRRLGEKLFFGSGTQLSVL.

The CDR3 bases are TGTGCCAGCATCTCGGAGGGAGACACTGAAGCTTTCTTT. This encodes CASISEGDTEAFF. The V and J genes are TRBV28 and TRBJ1-1; D remains ambiguous. V gave up 7 bases and J gave up 3 bases, with 12 bases separating them. Germline V gene lookup returns CDR1 MDHEN and CDR2 SYDVKM. This CDR3 region has 13 residues.

The chain has TRBV24-1 and TRBJ1-5; D is perhaps TRBD1 (6 bases). V dropped 9 bases and J dropped 16 bases, with 21 bases sitting between them. The CDR3 is made up of 12 amino acids. Germline CDR1 KGHDR, CDR2 SFDVKD. The CDR3 reads CATDHPKGGTHF. The CDR3, as DNA: TGTGCCACCGACCACCCTAAAGGGGGGACCCATTTT.

This chain links TRBV11-2 with TRBJ1-1, with D tentatively TRBD1 (6 bases). The CDR3 runs to 15 residues. The ends were cut back, 1 base at V and 6 bases at J, with 15 bases in the middle. The germline CDR1 and CDR2 sequences are SGHAT and FQNNGV. In DNA, the CDR3 is TGTGCCAGCAGCTTAGCGGGACAAGGGTCGGCTGAAGCTTTCTTT. It codes for CASSLAGQGSAEAFF.

This clone was counted a single time. V is TRBV10-3 and J is TRBJ1-1; D is uncertain. There are 13 residues in the CDR3. Germline CDR1 is ENHRY and CDR2 is SYGVKD. V lost 11 bases and J 0 bases, leaving 13 bases between the germline ends. The CDR3 spells CAATAQLNTEAFF. Written as DNA, the CDR3 is TGTGCCGCGACTGCACAATTGAACACTGAAGCTTTCTTT.

V is TRBV7-2 and J is TRBJ1-3; D unresolved. V gave up 5 bases and J gave up 0 bases, with 8 bases separating them. This CDR3 is built from 14 residues. The germline V gene has CDR1 SGHTA and CDR2 FQGNSA. The CDR3 is CASSPGSSGNTIYF. In nucleotides, the CDR3 is TGTGCCAGCAGCCCTGGGAGCTCTGGAAACACCATATATTTT.

The rearrangement joins TRBV1 to TRBJ1-1. TRBV1 is deemed a pseudogene. There are 14 residues in the CDR3. The chain's CDR3 is CTSSQDKEDTEAFF. The CDR3 DNA is TGCACCAGCAGCCAAGATAAGGAAGACACTGAAGCTTTCTTT.